This TCR beta chain was captured by sequencing in a study of shared clonotypes between healthy human individuals. When replicate PCRs were run on sorted subsets, they used 200 ng DNA, about 31,000 T cell genomes. Generated by immunoSEQ multiplex PCR, the TCRdb table keeps only in-frame clones and is missing some. Among about 2.4 million clones listed, 90% to 95% were seen once. The study's findings and limits: It was the non-shared clonotypes that had lower generation probabilities than clonotypes shared by all four donors. The small donor group covered limited genetic and exposure diversity.

The germline gives CDR1 SNHLY, CDR2 FYNNEI. The CDR3 extends over 16 amino acids. V shed 7 bases, J shed 0 bases, and the junction held 7 bases outside the gene matches. For this clone: What it recognizes is unknown.

Sequenced: naive CD4+ T cells from PBMCs. Subset reported: CD45RA+ positively selected. The sequence came from a man between 18 and 35 years old in good health. Some clones in this sample may be carry-over from other donors' samples. The rearrangement uses TRBV2 and TRBJ2-3; 10 nucleotides match TRBD2. The CDR3 region has the DNA TGTGCCAGCACCCTAGCGGGAGACTTTAGCACAGATACGCAGTATTTT. Translation: CASTLAGDFSTDTQYF.